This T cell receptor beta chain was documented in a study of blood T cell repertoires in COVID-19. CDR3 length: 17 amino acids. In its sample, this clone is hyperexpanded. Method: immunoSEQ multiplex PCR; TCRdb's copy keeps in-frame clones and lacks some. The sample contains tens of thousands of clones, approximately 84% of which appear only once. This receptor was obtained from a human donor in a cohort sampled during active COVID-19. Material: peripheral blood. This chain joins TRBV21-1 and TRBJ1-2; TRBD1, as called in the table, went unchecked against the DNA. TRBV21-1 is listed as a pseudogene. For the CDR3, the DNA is TGTGCCAGCCCACCGACAGGATCCCGCTACGCTAACTATGGCTACACCTTC. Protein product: CASPPTGSRYANYGYTF.